The sequence of this T cell receptor (beta chain) was determined in a study of T cells after yellow fever vaccination. Points from the study as a whole: Most primary-vaccination clones recurred post-booster (approximately 96% CD4, roughly 91% CD8). Weaker, the secondary response peaked sooner, at day 5 versus 15. A small proportion of clonotypes was detected in both the CD4 and CD8 compartments.

CDR1 is SGHDT and CDR2 is YYEEEE in the germline V gene. The CDR3 extends over 13 amino acids. Trimming took 4 bases from V and 0 from J, leaving 6 bases between them. In this sample, this clonotype turned up many times. Its antigen is still unknown. TCR cDNA, made by 5'RACE template switching, carried an added universal primer site and UMIs. TCRdb re-analysed the 5' RACE reads in MiXCR, keeping a single row per CDR3 protein. The profile shows about 330,000 distinct CDR3 sequences, 8% to 9.5% of them singletons. The TCR sequence derives from a young man who received the YFV17D yellow fever vaccine. The material was PBMCs, obtained about 41 days after the first yellow fever vaccination. The V call is TRBV5-6, the J call TRBJ2-3; a weak D match, TRBD1 (6 bases). The CDR3 reads CASSRGSTDTQYF. The CDR3 region has the DNA TGTGCCAGCAGCAGGGGGAGCACAGATACGCAGTATTTT.